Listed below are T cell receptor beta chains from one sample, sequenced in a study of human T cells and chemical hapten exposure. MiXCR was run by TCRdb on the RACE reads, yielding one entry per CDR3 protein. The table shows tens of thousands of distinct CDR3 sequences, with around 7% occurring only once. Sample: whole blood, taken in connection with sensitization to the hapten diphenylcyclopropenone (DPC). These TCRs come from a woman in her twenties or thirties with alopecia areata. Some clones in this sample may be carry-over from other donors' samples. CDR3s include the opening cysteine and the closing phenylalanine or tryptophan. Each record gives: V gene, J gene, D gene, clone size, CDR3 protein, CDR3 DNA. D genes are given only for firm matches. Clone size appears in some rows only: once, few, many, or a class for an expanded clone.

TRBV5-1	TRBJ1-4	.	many	CASSPGWGEKLFF	TGCGCCAGCAGCCCCGGCTGGGGTGAAAAACTGTTTTTT
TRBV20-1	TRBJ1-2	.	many	CSAGTIGPYGYTF	TGCAGTGCCGGGACAATAGGTCCCTATGGCTACACCTTC
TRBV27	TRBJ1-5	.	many	CASGLWGNQPQHF	TGTGCCAGCGGGCTTTGGGGGAATCAGCCCCAGCATTTT
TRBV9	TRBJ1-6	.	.	CASSPTGTCNSPLHF	TGTGCCAGCAGCCCCACCGGGACTTGTAATTCACCCCTCCACTTT
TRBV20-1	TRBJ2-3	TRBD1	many	CSAKSGQGTDTQYF	TGCAGTGCTAAATCCGGACAGGGCACAGATACGCAGTATTTT
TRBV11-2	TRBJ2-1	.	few	CASSLLDSLSSYNEQFF	TGTGCCAGCAGCTTATTGGATAGCCTGAGCTCCTACAATGAGCAGTTCTTC
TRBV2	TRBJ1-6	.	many	CASREQGYSYNSPLHF	TGTGCCAGCAGGGAACAGGGATACTCCTATAATTCACCCCTCCACTTT
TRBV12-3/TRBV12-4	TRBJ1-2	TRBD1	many	CASSTDRAEYGYTF	TGTGCCAGCAGTACGGACAGGGCTGAGTATGGCTACACCTTC
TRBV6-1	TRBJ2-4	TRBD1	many	CASSAQGLAKNIQYF	TGTGCCAGCAGTGCACAGGGGCTAGCCAAAAACATTCAGTACTTC
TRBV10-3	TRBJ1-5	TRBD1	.	CAISESYQGAGQPQHF	TGTGCCATCAGTGAGTCGTATCAGGGGGCTGGTCAGCCCCAGCATTTT
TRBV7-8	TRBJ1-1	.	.	CASSLVGYTEAFF	TGTGCCAGCAGCTTAGTAGGGTACACTGAAGCTTTCTTT
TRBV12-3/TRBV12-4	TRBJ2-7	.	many	CASSLRGMSSYEQYF	TGTGCCAGCAGTTTGCGGGGCATGAGCTCCTACGAGCAGTACTTC
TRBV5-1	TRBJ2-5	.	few	CASSVEETQYF	TGCGCCAGCAGCGTGGAAGAGACCCAGTACTTC
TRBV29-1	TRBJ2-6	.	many	CSVETGTGANVLTF	TGCAGCGTTGAAACAGGGACTGGGGCCAACGTCCTGACTTTC
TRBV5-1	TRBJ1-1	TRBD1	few	CASSPRTGGTEAFF	TGCGCCAGCAGCCCCCGGACAGGGGGCACTGAAGCTTTCTTT
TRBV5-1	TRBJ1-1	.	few	CASRSMSQGAGPEAFF	TGCGCCAGCAGATCGATGAGCCAAGGGGCCGGCCCTGAAGCTTTCTTT
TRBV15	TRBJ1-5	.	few	CATSRDPGGLSNQPQHF	TGTGCCACCAGCAGAGATCCAGGAGGGTTGAGCAATCAGCCCCAGCATTTT
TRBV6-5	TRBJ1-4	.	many	CASRIQGGSGEKLFF	TGTGCCAGCAGGATACAGGGCGGCTCGGGTGAAAAACTGTTTTTT
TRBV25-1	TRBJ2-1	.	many	CASSEWGSYNEQFF	TGTGCCAGCAGTGAATGGGGCTCCTACAATGAGCAGTTCTTC
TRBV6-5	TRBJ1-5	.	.	CASSPGAPSEINQPQHF	TGTGCCAGCAGCCCCGGGGCCCCCTCTGAGATCAATCAGCCCCAGCATTTT
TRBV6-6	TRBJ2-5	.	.	CASSPRTGHQETQYF	TGTGCCAGCAGTCCCCGTACGGGCCACCAAGAGACCCAGTACTTC
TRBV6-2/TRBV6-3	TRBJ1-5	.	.	CASSPRTFLGSNQPQHF	TGTGCCAGCAGTCCCCGGACGTTTCTGGGGAGCAATCAGCCCCAGCATTTT
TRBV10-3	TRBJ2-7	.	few	CAISSSYEQYF	TGTGCCATCAGTTCGTCATACGAGCAGTACTTC
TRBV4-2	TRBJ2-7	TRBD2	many	CASSAGTNSYEQYF	TGTGCCAGCAGCGCTGGGACTAACTCCTACGAGCAGTACTTC
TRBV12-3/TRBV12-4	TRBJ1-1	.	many	CASSYREGTEAFF	TGTGCCAGCAGTTACAGGGAGGGCACTGAAGCTTTCTTT
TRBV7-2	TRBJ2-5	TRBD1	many	CASSIGQGVDMETQYF	TGTGCCAGCAGCATTGGGCAGGGGGTGGACATGGAGACCCAGTACTTC
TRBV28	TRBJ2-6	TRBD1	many	CASSSGGLAGANVLTF	TGTGCCAGCAGTTCAGGGGGCTTGGCTGGGGCCAACGTCCTGACTTTC
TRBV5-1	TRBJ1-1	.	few	CASSEQEGVAFF	TGCGCCAGCAGCGAACAGGAAGGCGTAGCTTTCTTT
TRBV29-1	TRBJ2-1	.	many	CSVVSVNYNEQFF	TGCAGCGTTGTTTCAGTGAACTACAATGAGCAGTTCTTC
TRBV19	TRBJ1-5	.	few	CASSMERGQPQHF	TGTGCCAGTAGTATGGAAAGGGGTCAGCCCCAGCATTTT
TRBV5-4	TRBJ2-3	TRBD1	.	CASSRDRGQYF	TGTGCCAGCAGCCGGGACAGGGGGCAGTATTTT
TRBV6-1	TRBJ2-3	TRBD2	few	CASTSGDGGAADTQYF	TGTGCCAGCACCTCTGGAGACGGGGGGGCTGCAGATACGCAGTATTTT
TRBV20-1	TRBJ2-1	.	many	CSVGGATYNEQFF	TGCAGTGTAGGGGGGGCCACCTACAATGAGCAGTTCTTC
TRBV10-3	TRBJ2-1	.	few	CAISDSVNNEQFF	TGTGCCATCAGTGATTCGGTTAACAATGAGCAGTTCTTC
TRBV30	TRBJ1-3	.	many	CAWGGSGNTIYF	TGTGCCTGGGGAGGTTCGGGAAACACCATATATTTT
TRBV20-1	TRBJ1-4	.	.	CSARDPEGGEKLFF	TGCAGTGCTAGAGATCCGGAGGGCGGTGAAAAACTGTTTTTT
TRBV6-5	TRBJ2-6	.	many	CASSYSQASGANVLTF	TGTGCCAGCAGTTACTCGCAGGCCTCTGGGGCCAACGTCCTGACTTTC